These 21 T cell receptor beta chains were sequenced from one sample in a study of T cell repertoires in cytomegalovirus infection. The antigens of these receptors remain unknown. MiXCR, run by TCRdb on the reads, gives a single entry per CDR3 protein. The sample has about 120,000 distinct CDR3 sequences, 30% seen once. The sequencing here drew on CD8+ T cells from cultured PBMCs, taken from culture after CMV antigen stimulation. The origin of the receptors is a human donor in good health (CMV status not recorded). Some clones in this sample may be carry-over from other donors' samples.

In this sample, this clonotype turned up many times. The chain uses TRBV28 and TRBJ2-2; 7 bases are shared with TRBD1. Germline CDR1 is MDHEN and CDR2 is SYDVKM. Trimming removed 6 bases from V and 0 bases from J; junction bases left unmatched: 13. This CDR3 is built from 18 residues. The CDR3 loop reads CASSPEDRTTSNTGELFF. The CDR3 bases are TGTGCCAGCAGCCCCGAGGACAGGACCACGTCGAACACCGGGGAGCTGTTTTTT.

The chain is built from TRBV28 and TRBJ2-5; 7 nucleotides match TRBD1. The CDR3 contains 14 residues. The germline CDR1 and CDR2 sequences are MDHEN and SYDVKM. V dropped 5 bases and J dropped 5; count of bases not matched to a gene: 8. CDR3 sequence: CASSGRQGRETQYF. The CDR3 nucleotides are TGTGCCAGCAGTGGGAGACAGGGTCGGGAGACCCAGTACTTC. Full variable domain (outside the CDR3, taken from reference TRBV28 and TRBJ2-5): DVKVTQSSRYLVKRTGEKVFLECVQDMDHENMFWYRQDPGLGLRLIYFSYDVKMKEKGDIPEGYSVSREKKERFSLILESASTNQTSMYLCASSGRQGRETQYFGPGTRLLVL.

The genes are TRBV19 and TRBJ2-7; no clear D. The V and J ends lost 0 bases and 1 base respectively, with 10 bases between them. Germline CDR1 is LNHDA and CDR2 is SQIVND (reference sequence). This CDR3 contains 15 residues. The CDR3 protein is CASSIDLQRSYEQYF. The CDR3 DNA reads TGTGCCAGTAGTATAGATCTGCAGCGTTCCTACGAGCAGTACTTC.

This clonotype was counted many times. The rearrangement joins TRBV20-1 to TRBJ1-5, with D perhaps matching TRBD1 (6 bases). The V gene lost 5 bases and the J gene lost 0 bases, with 14 bases spanning the gap. This CDR3 contains 15 residues. CDR1 and CDR2 (germline): DFQATT, SNEGSKA (reference sequence). For the CDR3, the DNA is TGCAGTGCTCGAAACAGGGTTAATAGCAATCAGCCCCAGCATTTT. It codes for CSARNRVNSNQPQHF.

The chain is built from TRBV7-8 and TRBJ2-3; 15 bases match TRBD2. CDR3 length equals 17 residues. Germline loops: CDR1 SGHVS, CDR2 FQNEAQ. After removal of 5 bases from V and 8 bases from J, the junction contained 11 bases not matched to a gene. In DNA, the CDR3 is TGTGCCAGCAGCCCCGGGACTAGCGGGGGGCGAGTGGGTACGCAGTATTTT. Translating it yields CASSPGTSGGRVGTQYF.

The table lists this clonotype with a few counts. The chain recombines TRBV4-3 with TRBJ1-1, with D maybe TRBD1 (6 bases). This CDR3 spans 15 amino acids. V was trimmed by 0 bases and J by 3 bases, leaving 11 bases between them. Germline-derived CDR1 and CDR2 are LGHNA and YSLEER. As DNA, the CDR3 is TGCGCCAGCAGCCAAGATGGGGGGGCGGACACTGAAGCTTTCTTT. It encodes CASSQDGGADTEAFF.

This clonotype appeared a single time. V gene TRBV7-2 combines with J gene TRBJ1-4; D gene ambiguous. Germline V lookup: CDR1 SGHTA, CDR2 FQGNSA. V lost 0 bases, J lost 3 bases, and 8 bases lay in between. CDR3 length: 15 amino acids. The DNA of the CDR3 is TGTGCCAGCAGCTTAGCGTACAGTCCTAATGAAAAACTGTTTTTT. Residues: CASSLAYSPNEKLFF.

This clonotype showed up many times. This chain links TRBV7-2 with TRBJ2-3; a possible D gene is TRBD1 (5 bases). The CDR3 runs to 15 residues. The V end was cut by 4 bases, the J end by 0 bases, with 11 bases between. Per the germline V gene, CDR1 is SGHTA and CDR2 is FQGNSA. CDR3 coding DNA: TGTGCCAGCAGCTCCTCAGGGTTAAGCACAGATACGCAGTATTTT. Encoded protein: CASSSSGLSTDTQYF.

The chain employs TRBV10-3 and TRBJ1-2, with D unclear. The V and J ends lost 0 bases and 6 bases respectively, with 11 bases between them. Germline-derived CDR1 and CDR2 are ENHRY and SYGVKD. The CDR3 runs to 14 residues. As DNA, the CDR3 is TGTGCCATCAGTGAGTCGGCGGGATCCCATGGCTACACCTTC. Residues: CAISESAGSHGYTF.

This rearrangement joins TRBV12-3 or TRBV12-4 to TRBJ2-1; a weak D match, TRBD2 (5 bases). Trimming pared 5 bases from V and 4 bases from J, leaving 12 bases between. This CDR3 comprises 14 residues. CDR3 DNA: TGTGCCAGCAGTCAGCCAGGAGGATACAATGAGCAGTTCTTC. Translating gives CASSQPGGYNEQFF.

This clonotype was observed at least ten times. V usage is TRBV19 and J usage is TRBJ2-7, with D perhaps matching TRBD1 (5 bases). Trimming took 2 bases from V and 4 from J, leaving 15 bases between them. There are 15 residues in the CDR3. The germline CDR1 and CDR2 sequences are LNHDA and SQIVND (reference sequence). CDR3 sequence: CASSIQSAGPYEQYF. DNA of the CDR3: TGTGCCAGTAGTATACAGTCGGCAGGGCCGTACGAGCAGTACTTC.

The J gene is TRBJ1-1, the V gene TRBV4-3; the D gene is possibly TRBD1 (5 bases). V gave up 0 bases and J gave up 1 base, with 12 bases separating them. CDR1 is LGHNA, CDR2 YSLEER, per germline. The CDR3 covers 16 residues. Written as DNA, the CDR3 is TGCGCCAGCAGCCAAGATTACGCGGGGGGGAACACTGAAGCTTTCTTT. It translates to CASSQDYAGGNTEAFF.

This chain uses TRBV7-8 with TRBJ2-7; D remains ambiguous. The CDR3 totals 12 residues. Germline V gene data show CDR1 as SGHVS and CDR2 as FQNEAQ. Trimming removed 5 bases at V and 4 bases at J, with 9 bases between. CDR3 in DNA: TGTGCCAGCAGCCTAAAAGGTTACGAGCAGTACTTC. Its translation: CASSLKGYEQYF. Supplemented by reference TRBV7-8 and TRBJ2-7, the full variable domain reads GAGVSQSPRYKVAKRGQDVALRCDPISGHVSLFWYQQALGQGPEFLTYFQNEAQLDKSGLPSDRFFAERPEGSVSTLKIQRTQQEDSAVYLCASSLKGYEQYFGPGTRLTVT.

This clonotype has a count of ten or more. The chain has TRBV27 and TRBJ1-4; D not resolved. The CDR3 consists of 16 residues. CDR1 and CDR2 (germline): MNHEY, SMNVEV (reference sequence). Trimming left V 1 base short and J 7 bases short, with 16 bases between. Written as DNA, the CDR3 is TGTGCCAGCAGTTTATGGGGTCTTGGGGAGGGTGAAAAACTGTTTTTT. This sequence encodes CASSLWGLGEGEKLFF. Full variable domain (rest looked up from reference TRBV27 and TRBJ1-4): EAQVTQNPRYLITVTGKKLTVTCSQNMNHEYMSWYRQDPGLGLRQIYYSMNVEVTDKGDVPEGYKVSRKEKRNFPLILESPSPNQTSLYFCASSLWGLGEGEKLFFGSGTQLSVL.

This clonotype appeared once. The chain joins TRBV29-1 to TRBJ2-7; 11 bases agree with TRBD1. The germline CDR1 and CDR2 sequences are SQVTM and ANQGSEA. The CDR3 spans 14 residues. V was pared by 5 bases and J by 3 bases, with 6 bases of the junction left unmatched. The DNA of the CDR3 is TGCAGCGTTACGGACAGGGGGCGACGCTACGAGCAGTACTTC. It is translated as CSVTDRGRRYEQYF.

The chain recombines TRBV3-1 with TRBJ2-6; D not resolved. Between the trimmed V and J ends, which lost 5 bases and 0 bases, there was a span of 5 bases. CDR1 is LGHDT and CDR2 is YNNKEL in the germline V gene (reference sequence). The CDR3 is 14 amino acids. CDR3 bases: TGTGCCAGCAGCTGGGCCTCTGGGGCCAACGTCCTGACTTTC. Translated, it gives CASSWASGANVLTF.

The table lists this clonotype with many counts. This CDR3 is CASRRLSGVGIQYF. The CDR3 nucleotides are TGTGCCAGCAGACGACTCTCGGGGGTGGGCATTCAGTACTTC. This chain connects TRBV7-8 to TRBJ2-4, with D possibly being TRBD2 (6 bases). Germline CDR1 is SGHVS and CDR2 is FQNEAQ. V shed 6 bases and J shed 9 bases, with 18 bases lying between them. The length of the CDR3 is 14 residues.

This clonotype was seen only a few times. The chain links TRBV11-2 to TRBJ2-7, with TRBD1 matching 9 bases. Trimming removed 8 bases from V and 2 bases from J; junction bases left unmatched: 1. The CDR3 contains 12 residues. In germline, CDR1 is SGHAT, CDR2 FQNNGV. DNA for the CDR3: TGTGCCAGCGGACAGGGGACCTACGAGCAGTACTTC. It translates to CASGQGTYEQYF.

The V call is TRBV20-1, the J call TRBJ2-7; maybe TRBD2 (6 bases). V shed 5 bases and J shed 4 bases, with 12 bases lying between them. The CDR3 sequence is 12 residues long. The germline V gene encodes CDR1 DFQATT and CDR2 SNEGSKA (reference sequence). The CDR3, as DNA: TGCAGTGCTCGGCAGGAGGGGTACGAGCAGTACTTC. Amino acid sequence: CSARQEGYEQYF.

This clonotype was observed a handful of times. The chain is built from TRBV19 and TRBJ2-3; D ambiguous. CDR3 length: 12 residues. The germline V gene encodes CDR1 LNHDA and CDR2 SQIVND (reference sequence). V dropped 3 bases and J dropped 8 bases, with 9 bases sitting between them. Written as DNA, the CDR3 is TGTGCCAGTAGTATCGGGCCAGCTACGCAGTATTTT. It yields the protein CASSIGPATQYF.

This rearrangement joins TRBV19 to TRBJ2-2; TRBD1 matches 7 bases. The ends lost 6 bases at V and 4 bases at J; junction bases unmatched: 5. This CDR3 region has 14 residues. Germline V gene data show CDR1 as LNHDA and CDR2 as SQIVND (reference sequence). DNA of the CDR3: TGTGCCAGTAGGCCGGGACAGACCACCGGGGAGCTGTTTTTT. It specifies CASRPGQTTGELFF. The entire variable domain, with the rest obtained from reference TRBV19 and TRBJ2-2, is as follows: DGGITQSPKYLFRKEGQNVTLSCEQNLNHDAMYWYRQDPGQGLRLIYYSQIVNDFQKGDIAEGYSVSREKKESFPLTVTSAQKNPTAFYLCASRPGQTTGELFFGEGSRLTVL.